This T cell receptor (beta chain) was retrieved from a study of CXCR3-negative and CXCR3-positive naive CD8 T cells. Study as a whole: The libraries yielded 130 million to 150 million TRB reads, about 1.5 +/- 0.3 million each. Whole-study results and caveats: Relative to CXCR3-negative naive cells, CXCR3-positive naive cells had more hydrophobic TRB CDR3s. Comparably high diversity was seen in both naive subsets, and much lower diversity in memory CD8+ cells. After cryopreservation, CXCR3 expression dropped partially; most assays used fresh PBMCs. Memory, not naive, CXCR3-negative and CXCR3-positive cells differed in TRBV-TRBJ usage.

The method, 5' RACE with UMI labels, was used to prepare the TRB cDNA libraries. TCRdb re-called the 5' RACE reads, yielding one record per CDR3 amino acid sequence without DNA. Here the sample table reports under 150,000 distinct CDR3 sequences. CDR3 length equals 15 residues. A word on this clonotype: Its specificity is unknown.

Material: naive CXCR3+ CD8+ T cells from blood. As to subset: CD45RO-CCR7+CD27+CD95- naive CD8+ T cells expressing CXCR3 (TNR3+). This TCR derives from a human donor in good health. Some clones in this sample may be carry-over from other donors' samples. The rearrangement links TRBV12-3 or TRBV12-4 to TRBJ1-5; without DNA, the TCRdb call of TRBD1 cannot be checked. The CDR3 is CASSLEDRVHQPQHF.